The subject of this entry is one TCR beta chain. Per the study methods: Scientists estimated how many nucleated cells there were by amplifying reference gene primers. The table came from immunoSEQ multiplex PCR; TCRdb's copy has only in-frame clones and leaves some out. V and J calls and clone size are as listed in that table; D and trimming were resolved from the DNA. The sample has around 100,000 clones, around 87% seen once; the top ten hold around 14%. These data belong to a study of blood T cell repertoires in COVID-19. Overall study: Spain, Italy and the United States supplied samples that represented acute and convalescent COVID-19. From T cells, B-cell-depleted T cells, or PBMCs came the material, which was cDNA or gDNA.

The CDR3 totals 15 residues. Germline CDR1 reads LGHDT; CDR2 reads YNNKEL (reference sequence). Trimming shortened V by 0 bases and J by 6 bases, and 15 bases separated the two germline ends. The receptor was derived from a man aged 45-65 years with acute or convalescent COVID-19. The sequenced sample was peripheral blood. The V call is TRBV3-1 (or the pseudogene TRBV3-2), the J call TRBJ2-7; D not resolved. CDR3 coding DNA: TGTGCCAGCAGCCAAGATCGGGTCCAAGCCGGCGAGCAGTACTTC. It yields the protein CASSQDRVQAGEQYF.